The clone carrying this T cell receptor (beta chain) was found many times. TCRdb keeps only in-frame clones here, not all; method: immunoSEQ multiplex PCR. The table includes about 660,000 clones, 74% detected once. CDR1 and CDR2 from the germline V gene are MGHDK and SYGVNS. There are 13 residues in the CDR3. Deletions cut 2 bases from V and 3 bases from J, with 4 bases between. This sample is part of a study of shared clonotypes between healthy human individuals. This clonotype was obtained from a woman between 25 and 40 years old in good health. The specimen was memory CD4+ T cells sorted from blood. Subset indicated: CD45RA-negative fraction. The chain combines TRBV25-1 with TRBJ2-2; no definite D call. CDR3 amino acids: CASSEGDTGELFF. The CDR3 bases are TGTGCCAGCAGTGAAGGGGACACCGGGGAGCTGTTTTTT.